A single T cell receptor (beta chain) is shown here with its context. The antigen is not known. Produced via immunoSEQ multiplex PCR; TCRdb's table is partial and in-frame only. The sample has thousands of clones, about three fifths seen once. This record comes from a study of CD8 T cell repertoires and HIV-1 epitope variants. About the study: T cells were stimulated with Twenty-five Gag and Nef peptides separately.

V was pared by 5 bases and J by 0 bases, with 14 bases between. Germline V gene data show CDR1 as SGHTA and CDR2 as FQGNSA. This CDR3 comprises 16 residues. Study-level points and caveats: Of about 10 antigen-specific beta clonotypes, 6 or 7 appeared to cross-react with escape variants.

The source of this sequence is a male donor with HIV. The chain uses TRBV7-2 and TRBJ1-5; possible D gene TRBD1, 6 bases. Sequencing used cultured CD8+ T cells derived from PBMCs. The DNA of the CDR3 is TGTGCCAGCAGCCTACAGGGCCGCTATAGCAATCAGCCCCAGCATTTT. Its translation is CASSLQGRYSNQPQHF.